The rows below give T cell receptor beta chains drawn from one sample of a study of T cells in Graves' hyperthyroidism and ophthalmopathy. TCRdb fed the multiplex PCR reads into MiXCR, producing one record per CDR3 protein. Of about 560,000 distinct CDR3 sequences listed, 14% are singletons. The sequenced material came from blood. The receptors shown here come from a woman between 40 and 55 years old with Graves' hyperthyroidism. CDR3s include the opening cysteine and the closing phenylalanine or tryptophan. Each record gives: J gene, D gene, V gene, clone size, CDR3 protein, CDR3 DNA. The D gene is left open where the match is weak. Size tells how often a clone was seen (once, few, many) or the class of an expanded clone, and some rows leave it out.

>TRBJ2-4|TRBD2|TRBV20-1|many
CSAGVTSGRPNIQYF
TGCAGTGCCGGAGTGACTAGCGGGAGACCGAACATTCAGTACTTC
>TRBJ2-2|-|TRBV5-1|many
CASSPRRQDTGELFF
TGCGCCAGCAGCCCTCGGCGACAGGACACCGGGGAGCTGTTTTTT
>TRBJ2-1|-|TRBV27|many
CASSLSPLYNEQFF
TGTGCCAGCAGTTTATCCCCCCTATACAATGAGCAGTTCTTC
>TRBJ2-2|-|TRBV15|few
CATSREGLGPTGELFF
TGTGCCACCAGCAGAGAAGGCCTTGGGCCGACCGGGGAGCTGTTTTTT
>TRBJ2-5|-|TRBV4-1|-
CASSQWRLLQETQYF
TGCGCCAGCAGCCAATGGAGACTCTTACAAGAGACCCAGTACTTC
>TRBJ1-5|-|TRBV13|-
CASSVGHVSNQPQHF
TGTGCCAGCAGCGTGGGACACGTTAGCAATCAGCCCCAGCATTTT
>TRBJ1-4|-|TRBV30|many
CAWSGDNNEKLFF
TGTGCCTGGAGTGGGGACAATAATGAAAAACTGTTTTTT
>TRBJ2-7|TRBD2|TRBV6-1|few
CASSEESWGGGYEQYF
TGTGCCAGCAGTGAAGAGAGTTGGGGGGGGGGCTACGAGCAGTACTTC
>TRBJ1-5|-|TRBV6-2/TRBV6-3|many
CASSYSINLLANQPQHF
TGTGCCAGCAGTTACTCGATAAACCTGTTGGCAAATCAGCCCCAGCATTTT
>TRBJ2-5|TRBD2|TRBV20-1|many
CSAEAGDGTQYF
TGCAGTGCGGAAGCGGGAGACGGGACCCAGTACTTC
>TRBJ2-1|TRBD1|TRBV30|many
CAWSSGTVSYNEQFF
TGTGCCTGGAGTTCCGGGACAGTCTCCTACAATGAGCAGTTCTTC
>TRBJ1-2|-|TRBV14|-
CASSQSQGWGYTF
TGTGCCAGCAGCCAATCCCAGGGTTGGGGCTACACCTTC
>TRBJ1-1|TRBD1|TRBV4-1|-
CASSQDGAGGGTEAFF
TGCGCCAGCAGCCAAGATGGGGCAGGGGGCGGAACTGAAGCTTTCTTT
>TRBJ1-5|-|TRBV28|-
CASSLGQDGGLPQHF
TGTGCCAGCAGTTTAGGGCAGGACGGGGGATTGCCCCAGCATTTT
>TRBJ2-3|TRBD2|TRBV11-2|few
CASSLDSGVRTDTQYF
TGTGCCAGCAGCTTAGATAGCGGGGTGCGCACAGATACGCAGTATTTT
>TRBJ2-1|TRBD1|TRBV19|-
CASSIRGTGSYNEQFF
TGTGCCAGTAGTATAAGGGGGACAGGGTCCTACAATGAGCAGTTCTTC
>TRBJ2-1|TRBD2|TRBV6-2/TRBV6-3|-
CASSLRAGGPTDEQFF
TGTGCCAGCAGTCTCCGAGCGGGAGGGCCTACGGACGAGCAGTTCTTC
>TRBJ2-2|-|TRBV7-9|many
CASSKDAGRDTGELFF
TGTGCCAGCAGCAAAGACGCGGGACGGGACACCGGGGAGCTGTTTTTT
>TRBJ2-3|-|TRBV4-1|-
CASSQHPGTDYTDTQYF
TGCGCCAGCAGCCAGCACCCCGGGACGGACTACACAGATACGCAGTATTTT
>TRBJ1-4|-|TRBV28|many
CASASLSQGEEKLFF
TGTGCCAGCGCTTCCCTGTCGCAGGGAGAGGAAAAACTGTTTTTT
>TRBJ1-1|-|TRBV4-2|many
CASSQGGGMNTEAFF
TGTGCCAGCAGCCAAGGAGGAGGGATGAACACTGAAGCTTTCTTT
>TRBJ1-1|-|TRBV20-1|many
CSASALNTEAFF
TGCAGTGCTAGCGCCCTGAACACTGAAGCTTTCTTT
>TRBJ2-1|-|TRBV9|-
CASSVGTRVEQFF
TGTGCCAGCAGCGTAGGAACCCGAGTTGAGCAGTTCTTC
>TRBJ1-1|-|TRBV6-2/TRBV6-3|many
CASSNRALNTEAFF
TGTGCCAGCAGTAACAGGGCCCTAAACACTGAAGCTTTCTTT
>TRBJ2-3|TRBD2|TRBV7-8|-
CASSLVSGSWNTQYF
TGTGCCAGCAGCTTAGTGAGCGGGAGTTGGAATACGCAGTATTTT
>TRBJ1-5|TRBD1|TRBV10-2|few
CASSDDRGNQPQHF
TGCGCCAGCAGTGACGACAGGGGCAATCAGCCCCAGCATTTT
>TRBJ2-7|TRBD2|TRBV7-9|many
CASSLGGSTSYEQYF
TGTGCCAGCAGCCTGGGAGGGAGTACCTCCTACGAGCAGTACTTC
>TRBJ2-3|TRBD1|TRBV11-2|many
CASSLQPGQVNTDTQYF
TGTGCCAGCAGCTTACAACCGGGACAGGTCAACACAGATACGCAGTATTTT
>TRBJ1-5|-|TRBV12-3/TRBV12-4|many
CASSLLGLTNQPQHF
TGTGCCAGCAGTTTGTTAGGGCTCACTAATCAGCCCCAGCATTTT
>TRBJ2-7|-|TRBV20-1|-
CSASALVSNSYEQYF
TGCAGTGCTAGCGCACTAGTCTCCAATTCCTACGAGCAGTACTTC
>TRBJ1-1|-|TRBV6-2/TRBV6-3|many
CASTHYLLGTEAFF
TGTGCCAGCACTCATTATTTGCTGGGCACTGAAGCTTTCTTT
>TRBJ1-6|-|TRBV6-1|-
CAISWVNYSPLHF
TGTGCCATCTCCTGGGTGAATTATTCACCCCTCCACTTT
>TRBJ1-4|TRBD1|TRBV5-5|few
CASSDEGQGLVWFF
TGTGCCAGCAGCGATGAGGGACAGGGCCTTGTCTGGTTTTTT
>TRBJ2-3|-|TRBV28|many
CASSGEPSTDTQYF
TGTGCCAGCAGTGGGGAGCCTAGCACAGATACGCAGTATTTT
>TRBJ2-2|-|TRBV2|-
CASSVPGELFF
TGTGCCAGCAGTGTCCCCGGGGAGCTGTTTTTT
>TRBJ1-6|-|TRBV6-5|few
CASSYEVSGAENSPLHF
TGTGCCAGCAGTTACGAGGTGTCGGGGGCGGAGAATTCACCCCTCCACTTT
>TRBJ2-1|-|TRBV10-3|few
CAISMGSGNNEQFF
TGTGCCATCAGTATGGGCTCTGGAAACAATGAGCAGTTCTTC
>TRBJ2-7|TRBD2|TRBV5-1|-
CASSFGGTTISYEQYF
TGCGCCAGCAGCTTTGGTGGGACTACAATCTCCTACGAGCAGTACTTC
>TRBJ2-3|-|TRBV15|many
CATSRVLTDTQYF
TGTGCCACCAGCAGGGTCCTCACAGATACGCAGTATTTT
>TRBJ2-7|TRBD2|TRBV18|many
CASSPPTRGSAGESYEQYF
TGTGCCAGCTCACCACCCACACGGGGCTCGGCGGGAGAGTCCTACGAGCAGTACTTC
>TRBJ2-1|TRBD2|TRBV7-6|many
CASSSPLAGNNEQFF
TGTGCCAGCAGCTCCCCCTTAGCGGGTAACAATGAGCAGTTCTTC
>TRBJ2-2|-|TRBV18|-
CASSPPTGSGDTGELFF
TGTGCCAGCTCACCGCCAACAGGGTCAGGCGACACCGGGGAGCTGTTTTTT
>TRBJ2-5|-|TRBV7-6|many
CASAQGNQETQYF
TGTGCCAGCGCGCAGGGAAACCAAGAGACCCAGTACTTC
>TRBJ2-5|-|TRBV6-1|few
CASRGGGPPQETQYF
TGTGCCAGCAGAGGCGGGGGCCCTCCTCAAGAGACCCAGTACTTC
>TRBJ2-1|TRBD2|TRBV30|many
CAWSGSYSGRSYNEQFF
TGTGCCTGGAGTGGATCCTATAGCGGGAGATCCTACAATGAGCAGTTCTTC